The T cell receptor (beta chain) described here comes from a study of T cell changes during pregnancy in multiple sclerosis. Per germline, CDR1 SGHTA and CDR2 FQGNSA. Trimming left V 5 bases short and J 9 bases short, with 14 bases between. The CDR3 loop spans 12 amino acids. Sequenced by immunoSEQ multiplex PCR; TCRdb stores in-frame clones only, minus some. This sample carries about 38,000 clones, about 90% of them seen once, and the ten largest clones take about 0.57%. The sequencing used CD4+ T cells from peripheral blood mononuclear cells, collected before pregnancy. The chain carries TRBV7-2 and TRBJ2-7, with D maybe TRBD2 (5 bases). This receptor was taken from a female donor with multiple sclerosis, enrolled in a pregnancy study. CDR3: CASSLSLRGQYF. CDR3 coding DNA: TGTGCCAGCAGCCTGTCCCTTCGGGGGCAGTACTTC.